This TCR beta chain was captured in a study of cytomegalovirus exposure and HLA in healthy donors (dated by TCRdb to the late 2010s). Background for the entire study: An earlier analysis of approximately 590 of the donors reported 250 to 350 Gb of sequence data and around 110 million unique TCR beta sequences from 190 million or so T cells. An early release covering just under 650 HLA-typed donors comprised about 300 gigabases of sequencing data and roughly 85 million unique TCR sequences. Of the roughly 400 genotyped donors, 80% to 90% were placed in the genetic ancestry cluster associated with self-reported Caucasian donors. The study aimed to test whether signatures of past pathogen exposure could be identified by cataloging public T cell receptors. The study profiled the T cell repertoires of 666 subjects by immunosequencing and related them to cytomegalovirus serostatus. Besides the first cohort of about 730 subjects, a separate validation cohort made up of over 95 different subjects was used. The study combined high-throughput TCR immunosequencing, statistical association of individual TCRs with disease status, and machine learning to predict cytomegalovirus infection status. A later analysis re-examined previously published TCR beta repertoires from more than 650 donors and added high-resolution HLA genotyping to investigate patterns of TCR occurrence. The later analysis used no new phenotypic data to find candidate immune exposures, relying instead on TCR beta sequences and their occurrence across donors. To decide whether each TCR beta V gene segment behaved as functional or pseudogenic, an earlier analysis of fewer than 750 of the donors relied on high-throughput TCR beta sequencing. Donor age, sex, ethnicity and CMV serostatus were compiled together with the repertoire data. A later genetic analysis took genome-wide SNP genotypes for about 55% of the 666 donors and used that subset as a discovery cohort. Every discovery cohort repertoire had been produced on one sequencing platform. Both class I and class II loci were covered by HLA typing, at four-digit resolution. The number of typed donors differed by locus: roughly 629-630 for A, B, C, DRB1 and DQB1; roughly 510 for DQA1; some 590 for DPA1; and some 450 for DPB1. Several DR-DQ haplotypes were treated as single units for association and clustering because of strong linkage in the cohort. On average, about 240,000 unique TCR beta nucleotide sequences were sequenced per donor among a few hundred genotyped donors of the cohort, with 15% to 20% of those sequences being non-productive. Study-wide findings and limitations: It was suggested by the authors that the approach could potentially be generalized to other disease states and immunological phenotypes. Most TCR sequences were observed very rarely across donors, whereas some public TCRs were present in many individuals. A later analysis found that HLA-associated TCR beta chains were more clonally expanded and had lower generation probabilities than equally common non-associated chains. A later genetic analysis associated a missense DCLRE1C variant with V-gene and J-gene trimming of TCR beta chains, and an independent cohort replicated the association. At a false discovery rate of 0.05, a later analysis linked some 17,000 TCR beta sequences to specific HLA alleles. The classifier was reported to diagnose cytomegalovirus status with high specificity and sensitivity in both the original and validation cohorts. When HLA alleles, especially DR and DQ, strongly co-occurred, TCR associations were difficult to assign to individual alleles. An earlier analysis of 587 of the donors showed that most TCR beta V segments appeared in productive rearrangements either about 87% or about 30% of the time, which broadly matched IMGT annotations. A cluster of highly shared sequence variants was judged likely to be a technical artifact of the sequencing pipeline. Linkage disequilibrium might explain the correlated functional status among segregating V segments, but an unknown experimental factor could not be excluded. In a later analysis, TCR association rates were found to vary across HLA loci, with the most associated TCRs seen for DRB1 alleles and the fewest for HLA-C alleles. Compared with the roughly 670-donor mean, donors in an Asian-associated ancestry cluster had fewer N-insertions in productive TCRs, according to a later genetic analysis. A total of fewer than 200 TCR beta chains were listed by the study as associated with cytomegalovirus. Because counts were too low, seventeen rarely observed V segments, including chromosome 9 orphons, were excluded from the earlier analysis of 500 to 700 of the donors. Roughly uniform sequencing depth across donors was assumed in presence/absence analyses, although this assumption may not hold. Immune exposure information for the cohort was limited to CMV serostatus. A further reported finding was that TCR beta sequences accurately predicted the HLA-A and HLA-B alleles for most subjects in the first cohort. HLA typing was unavailable for some donors at each locus, so association tests used only the typed subset. Most CMV-associated TCR beta chains appeared to be HLA-restricted in a later analysis, and the HLA associations seemed to be driven largely by CMV exposure. Several of the top co-occurrence clusters appeared to be linked to parvovirus B19, influenza, CMV and Epstein-Barr virus, according to a later analysis. Some IMGT-functional V segments, including TRBV6-2 and TRBV6-3, could not be distinguished by the 87-base-pair reads and were therefore excluded. The cohort was sequenced for TCR beta chains only, and without alpha or paired-chain data the features that could be detected were limited. Three of the identified cytomegalovirus-associated TCR beta chains were confirmed in vitro to be specific for cytomegalovirus antigens.

Concerning this clone itself: This receptor's antigen is unknown. Base quality data are lacking; no much larger clone is found one base away.

The cohort consisted of hundreds of healthy bone marrow donors. At the time of sampling, every cohort member was nominally healthy, though immune exposures that went unrecorded were likely present. The donor was CMV seropositive and belonged to the group of more than 250 seropositive cohort members. A peripheral blood sample was provided by each donor, and peripheral blood mononuclear cells were used for TCR beta sequencing. The Qiagen DNeasy Blood Extraction Kit was used to extract genomic DNA from the blood cell samples. CDR1 and CDR2 (SSHAT, FNYEAQ) derive from the germline V gene (reference sequence). V is clipped by 1 base and J by 2 bases, and the sequence between their germline boundaries is 10 bases long. Including cysteine and phenylalanine, the CDR3 has 15 amino acids. Only CDR3 DNA is held: 45 bases, read in frame from base 1. Libraries were prepared through the immunoSEQ multiplex PCR assay. For the multiplex PCR, a mixture combining 60 forward primers for TCR Vbeta segments and 13 reverse primers for TCR Jbeta segments was used. A multiplex PCR assay on genomic DNA amplified the CDR3 region of rearranged TCR beta genes. Amplified TCR beta libraries were sequenced as 87-base-pair reads on the Illumina HiSeq System. As for how the authors treated the data: In a later analysis, roughly 80 million unique TCR beta chains were counted across the 666 repertoires, and roughly 9.9 million of these chains were shared by at least two donors. Raw reads were error-corrected and collapsed into unique sequences with a nearest-neighbor algorithm that merged closely related sequences to remove PCR and sequencing errors. Alignment of CDR3 sequences to IMGT reference sequences was used to assign V, D and J gene segments. For a sequence to be retained, a match of at least six nucleotides was required to both a V gene segment and a J gene segment. A rearrangement counted as productive if the CDR3 had no stop codons and remained in frame with V and J, and every other rearrangement counted as non-productive. Following IMGT convention, CDR3 was defined as the stretch from the second conserved V-encoded cysteine to the conserved J-encoded phenylalanine. In an earlier analysis of just under 600 of the donors, sequences lacking an unambiguous match to a single V gene segment were excluded. An earlier analysis of several hundred of the donors called V segments functional above 56.7% productive rearrangements and segregating when the between-donor standard deviation exceeded 5%. A statistical classification framework was built for diagnosing cytomegalovirus status from the catalog of TCR beta chain sequences. A later analysis assigned V and J genes by comparing TCR nucleotide sequences with IMGT/GENE-DB human TR gene sequences. The TCRdist pipeline was used in a later analysis to assign CDR3 sequences and most-parsimonious VDJ recombination scenarios. A later analysis defined each TCR beta chain by its CDR3 amino acid sequence plus V-gene family, and excluded reads lacking a unique V-gene family. As a way to deal with suspected cross-contamination and a sequencing artifact, a later analysis dropped over 550 nucleotide sequences that were highly shared and had low generation probability. In a later analysis, a clonal expansion index was calculated for each public chain from normalized within-repertoire ranks of inferred template counts. Generation probabilities in a later analysis came from a VDJ recombination model fitted to out-of-frame rearrangements, and those results were checked against IGoR. A later analysis scored TCR-TCR, TCR-HLA and TCR-CMV co-occurrence with hypergeometric tests, applying a repertoire-size bias correction to TCR pairs. False discovery rates were estimated in a later analysis by permuting HLA or CMV assignments 20 times. In a later analysis, co-occurring TCRs were grouped using DBSCAN, and TCRdist sequence similarity was added for clustering within HLA-allele-positive subsets. For co-occurrence clustering, repertoires with fewer than 30,000 or more than 120,000 public chains were excluded, along with roughly 5 repertoires with anomalous nucleotide sharing. In its TCRdb copy, this immuneACCESS table keeps in-frame sequences only and misses some clones. Where compared with another copy, unresolved V genes explain less than half of these, and the others have no known cause. That table furnishes V, J and clone size, whereas the DNA furnished D and trimming. Counted in this sample were some 77,000 clones; roughly 79% of them appeared once. The top ten clones comprise roughly 22% of the sample.

The sequence was collected from a woman in her thirties or forties in good health and CMV-seropositive. The material sequenced was PBMCs. The receptor chain draws on TRBV7-7 and TRBJ2-3; the best D guess is TRBD1, with 5 bases matching. CDR3 region: CASSLGTRNTDTQYF. The bases read TGTGCCAGCAGCTTAGGGACACGGAACACAGATACGCAGTATTTT.